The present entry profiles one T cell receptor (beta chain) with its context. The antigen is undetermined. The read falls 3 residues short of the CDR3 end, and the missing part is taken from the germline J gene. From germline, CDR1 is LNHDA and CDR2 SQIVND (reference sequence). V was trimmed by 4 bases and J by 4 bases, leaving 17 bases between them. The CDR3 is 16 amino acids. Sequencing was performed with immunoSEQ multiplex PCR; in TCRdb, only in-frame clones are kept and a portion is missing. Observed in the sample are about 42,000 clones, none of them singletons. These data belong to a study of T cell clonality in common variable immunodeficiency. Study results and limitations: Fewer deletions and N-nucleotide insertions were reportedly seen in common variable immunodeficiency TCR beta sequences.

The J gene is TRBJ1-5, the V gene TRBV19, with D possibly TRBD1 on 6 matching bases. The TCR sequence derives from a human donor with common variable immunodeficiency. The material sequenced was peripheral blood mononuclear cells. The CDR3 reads CASSSHPGQPNQPQHF. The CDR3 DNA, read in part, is TGTGCCAGTAGTAGCCATCCGGGACAACCAAATCAGCCC.